Below, 30 T cell receptor beta chains from the same sample are listed, as sequenced in a study of blood T cell repertoires in COVID-19. Sequencing used immunoSEQ multiplex PCR; TCRdb keeps in-frame clones, though not all of them. The sample has over 85,000 clones, over 75% seen once. The specimen sequenced was peripheral blood. The source is a woman in her seventies with acute or convalescent COVID-19.

The V gene is TRBV13, the J gene TRBJ1-1, with D possibly being TRBD1 (5 bases). CDR1 and CDR2 from the germline V gene are PRHDT and FYEKMQ (reference sequence). The CDR3 runs 15 residues. The germline V and J ends were trimmed by 5 bases and 5 bases, with 18 bases remaining between them. DNA for the CDR3: TGTGCCAGCAGCAGATCGACATCAGGGTGGACTGAAGCTTTCTTT. It translates to CASSRSTSGWTEAFF.

The chain joins TRBV11-3 to TRBJ2-7, with D possibly TRBD2 on 7 matching bases. This CDR3 is 14 amino acids long. V was trimmed by 4 bases and J by 0 bases, leaving 10 bases between them. The germline gives CDR1 SGHNT, CDR2 YENEEA. The CDR3 DNA reads TGTGCCAGCAGCTATGGGGGGGCCTCCTACGAGCAGTACTTC. This codes for CASSYGGASYEQYF.

This chain links TRBV27 with TRBJ2-5; perhaps TRBD2 as D (7 bases). Trimming shortened V by 2 bases and J by 4 bases, and 11 bases separated the two germline ends. The CDR3 extends over 14 amino acids. Germline-derived CDR1 and CDR2 are MNHEY and SMNVEV (reference sequence). CDR3 DNA sequence: TGTGCCAGCAGTTTAGGGGGGGCCCCAGAGACCCAGTACTTC. Its protein is CASSLGGAPETQYF.

This chain connects TRBV30 to TRBJ2-5; tentative D call: TRBD1 (6 bases). V was cut by 4 bases and J by 0 bases, with 9 bases left in between. Germline V gives CDR1 GTSNPN, CDR2 SVGIG (reference sequence). The CDR3 is made up of 13 amino acids. The CDR3 region has the DNA TGTGCCTGGAACAGGGTGTACCAAGAGACCCAGTACTTC. This sequence encodes CAWNRVYQETQYF.

The CDR3 bases are TGTGCCAGCAGCCGGCGGTTGGAAGGTTCCGAGCAGTACTTC. Protein product: CASSRRLEGSEQYF. The chain is built from TRBV11-3 and TRBJ2-7; D call uncertain. Germline assignment: CDR1 SGHNT and CDR2 YENEEA. Trimming took off 5 bases at V and 6 bases at J, with 17 bases between the two ends. This CDR3 has 14 amino acids.

The chain employs TRBV7-3 and TRBJ1-6, with D uncertain. Germline CDR1 SGHTA, CDR2 FQGTGA. Trimming pared 5 bases from V and 5 bases from J, leaving 13 bases between. The CDR3 is made up of 15 amino acids. CDR3 region: CASSPQAADNSPLHF. CDR3 in DNA: TGTGCCAGCAGCCCTCAGGCCGCAGATAATTCACCCCTCCACTTT.

V is TRBV6-5 and J is TRBJ2-3; TRBD1 is a possible D gene (6 bases). The CDR3 is made up of 13 amino acids. Germline CDR1 and CDR2: MNHEY and SVGAGI. V was clipped by 7 bases and J by 1 base, with 9 bases between them. CDR3 nucleotide sequence: TGTGCCAGCATCCGGACAGGCACAGATACGCAGTATTTT. It yields the protein CASIRTGTDTQYF.

The rearrangement uses TRBV24-1 and TRBJ2-5; tentatively, D is TRBD2 (5 bases). Between the trimmed V and J ends, which lost 3 bases and 5 bases, there was a span of 6 bases. CDR3 length equals 12 residues. The V gene's germline CDR1 is KGHDR and CDR2 SFDVKD. CDR3 sequence (DNA): TGTGCCACCAGTGATCCGGGGGAGACCCAGTACTTC. It translates to CATSDPGETQYF.

CDR3 amino acids: CATEGAGGPWPEQFF. The CDR3 DNA sequence: TGTGCCACGGAGGGAGCGGGGGGGCCTTGGCCGGAGCAGTTCTTC. This sequence joins TRBV24-1 and TRBJ2-1, with 10 bases fitting TRBD2. The J segment lost 10 bases and the V segment lost 10 bases, leaving 15 bases of the junction unmatched. This CDR3 comprises 15 residues. The germline V gene has CDR1 KGHDR and CDR2 SFDVKD.

On this clone: The same CDR3 is also encoded by other DNA sequences in this sample. This sequence joins TRBV5-1 and TRBJ2-3; D unresolved. The CDR3 length is 12 residues. Trimming took off 0 bases at V and 5 bases at J, with 4 bases between the two ends. CDR1 is SGHRS, CDR2 YFSETQ, per germline. As DNA, the CDR3 is TGCGCCAGCAGCTTGGCGGGAGATACGCAGTATTTT. It translates to CASSLAGDTQYF.

The genes are TRBV24-1 and TRBJ2-5; 9 bases are a match to TRBD1. Germline assignment: CDR1 KGHDR and CDR2 SFDVKD. The J segment lost 3 bases and the V segment lost 1 base, leaving 5 bases of the junction unmatched. The CDR3 runs to 16 residues. The CDR3, as DNA: TGTGCCACCAGTGATTTCGGGACAGGGAGGAAAGAGACCCAGTACTTC. Its protein product is CATSDFGTGRKETQYF.

This chain uses TRBV9 with TRBJ1-1; weak D call: TRBD1 (5 bases). Trimming removed 1 base from V and 2 bases from J, with 12 bases in between. The CDR3 spans 15 residues. Looked up from germline, CDR1 is SGDLS and CDR2 is YYNGEE. CDR3 in amino acids: CASSVLERGNTEAFF. The CDR3 DNA sequence: TGTGCCAGCAGCGTATTAGAAAGGGGTAACACTGAAGCTTTCTTT.

The chain joins TRBV20-1 to TRBJ1-2; D ambiguous. This CDR3 has 11 residues. CDR1 and CDR2 (germline): DFQATT, SNEGSKA (reference sequence). Between the trimmed V and J ends, which lost 4 bases and 7 bases, there was a span of 10 bases. In DNA form, the CDR3 reads TGCAGTGCTAAAGCTCCGGGTGGCTACACCTTC. It codes for CSAKAPGGYTF.

V and J are TRBV24-1 and TRBJ2-3, with D perhaps TRBD1 (5 bases). Germline V gene lookup returns CDR1 KGHDR and CDR2 SFDVKD. The CDR3 totals 13 residues. V was shortened by 1 base and J by 4 bases, with 5 bases between the two germline ends. This CDR3 reads CATSDFRADTQYF. The CDR3 nucleotides are TGTGCCACCAGTGATTTCAGGGCAGATACGCAGTATTTT.

Concerning this clone: The junction departs from germline at one end; a sequencing error may be responsible. The chain couples TRBV5-1 to TRBJ2-7, with 9 bases lining up with TRBD2. CDR3 size: 14 residues. Per germline, CDR1 SGHRS and CDR2 YFSETQ. The CDR3 loop is CASGFGRGGDEQYF. The CDR3 nucleotides are TGCGCCAGCGGCTTCGGGCGGGGGGGCGACGAGCAGTACTTC.

The genes are TRBV24-1 and TRBJ1-5, with TRBD1 matching 7 bases. The germline V gene has CDR1 KGHDR and CDR2 SFDVKD. V shed 9 bases, J shed 3 bases, and the junction held 7 bases outside the gene matches. The CDR3 contains 14 residues. The CDR3 spells CATSGQQNNQPQHF. For the CDR3, the DNA is TGTGCCACCTCGGGACAGCAAAACAATCAGCCCCAGCATTTT.

This clone was seen a single time. This chain joins TRBV12-5 and TRBJ1-1; TRBD1 might be the D (5 bases). V dropped 0 bases and J dropped 1 base, with 12 bases sitting between them. The CDR3 sequence is 16 residues long. From germline, CDR1 is LGHNT and CDR2 FRNRAP. The CDR3 DNA reads TGTGCTAGTGGTTTGGTACTTGGTCAGGGGAACACTGAAGCTTTCTTT. Translating it yields CASGLVLGQGNTEAFF. Filled out from reference TRBV12-5 and TRBJ1-1, the complete variable domain reads DARVTQTPRHKVTEMGQEVTMRCQPILGHNTVFWYRQTMMQGLELLAYFRNRAPLDDSGMPKDRFSAEMPDATLATLKIQPSEPRDSAVYFCASGLVLGQGNTEAFFGQGTRLTVV.

This clone was seen once. The chain couples TRBV19 to TRBJ2-3, with TRBD1 matching 9 bases. The CDR3 extends over 16 amino acids. V was pared by 7 bases and J by 0 bases, with 8 bases of the junction left unmatched. Germline lookup yields CDR1 LNHDA and CDR2 SQIVND (reference sequence). CDR3 nucleotide sequence: TGTGCCAGTACCCTACAGGGGGCCTTTAGCACAGATACGCAGTATTTT. It encodes CASTLQGAFSTDTQYF.

In this sample, this clone turned up a few times. The chain combines TRBV27 with TRBJ2-3, with D possibly matching TRBD2 (6 bases). Germline V gives CDR1 MNHEY, CDR2 SMNVEV (reference sequence). The CDR3 covers 20 residues. Trimming stripped 3 bases from V and 0 bases from J, with 25 bases between. CDR3 nucleotides: TGTGCCAGCAGTTTTTCGGTTTTTAAGGGGACTCCATTTAGCACAGATACGCAGTATTTT. Translated, it gives CASSFSVFKGTPFSTDTQYF.

The CDR3 DNA follows: TGTGCCAGCAGTTTTTTCGACTATGGCTACACCTTC. It is translated as CASSFFDYGYTF. V gene TRBV12-3 or TRBV12-4 combines with J gene TRBJ1-2; no reliable D call. The CDR3 runs to 12 residues. V was cut by 3 bases and J by 3 bases, with 5 bases left in between.

The chain carries TRBV19 and TRBJ1-1; 9 nucleotides match TRBD1. The V segment lost 10 bases and the J segment 6 bases; nucleotides outside the gene matches: 18. The CDR3 sequence is 16 residues long. CDR1 and CDR2 from the germline V gene are LNHDA and SQIVND (reference sequence). This CDR3 is CATLPTGGGGISEAFF. The CDR3 DNA follows: TGTGCCACCTTACCAACAGGGGGCGGGGGAATCTCTGAAGCTTTCTTT.

The chain employs TRBV5-6 and TRBJ2-5; the match to TRBD2 covers 9 bases. Germline V gene sequence: CDR1 SGHDT, CDR2 YYEEEE. CDR3 size: 16 residues. Trimming removed 4 bases from V and 3 bases from J; junction bases left unmatched: 10. CDR3 coding DNA: TGTGCCAGCAGCAACGGCGCGGGGGGGGCTAAAGAGACCCAGTACTTC. It codes for CASSNGAGGAKETQYF.

V is TRBV6-5 and J is TRBJ1-2; D may be TRBD1 (5 bases). CDR1 is MNHEY and CDR2 is SVGAGI in the germline V gene. With 10 bases removed from V and 8 bases from J, the gap between germline ends came to 17 bases. This CDR3 spans 12 amino acids. This chain's CDR3 is CATLAGKSGYTF. The DNA for the CDR3 is TGTGCCACCTTAGCAGGGAAATCGGGCTACACCTTC.

The chain couples TRBV18 to TRBJ2-3; D not certain. Deletions cut 0 bases from V and 5 bases from J, with 9 bases between. The germline gives CDR1 KGHSH, CDR2 LQKENI. The CDR3 extends over 14 amino acids. Written as DNA, the CDR3 is TGTGCCAGCTCACCACCGGTGGAGCGAGATACGCAGTATTTT. Its translation is CASSPPVERDTQYF.

This chain connects TRBV28 to TRBJ1-5; 7 bases match TRBD1. V was pared by 5 bases and J by 6 bases, with 7 bases of the junction left unmatched. The CDR3 covers 14 residues. CDR1 is MDHEN and CDR2 is SYDVKM in the germline V gene. CDR3 sequence: CASSDDRVFQPQHF. For the CDR3, the DNA is TGTGCCAGCAGTGACGACAGGGTCTTTCAGCCCCAGCATTTT.

The chain has TRBV27 and TRBJ1-5; the D gene is possibly TRBD1 (5 bases). CDR3 length: 15 residues. CDR1 MNHEY and CDR2 SMNVEV come from the germline V gene (reference sequence). V was shortened by 6 bases and J by 8 bases, with 20 bases between the two germline ends. The CDR3 region has the DNA TGTGCCAGCAGCAATACAGCCACAGGTATGGAGCCCCAGCATTTT. This translates into CASSNTATGMEPQHF.

V usage is TRBV12-3 or TRBV12-4 and J usage is TRBJ1-2; D gene uncertain. V was clipped by 4 bases and J by 5 bases, with 11 bases between them. This CDR3 spans 13 amino acids. For the CDR3, the DNA is TGTGCCAGCAGTTATGGGGAGGCGTATGGCTACACCTTC. Translated, it gives CASSYGEAYGYTF.

The sample holds one count of this clone. The chain carries TRBV2 and TRBJ1-4; D is uncertain. Germline assignment: CDR1 SNHLY and CDR2 FYNNEI. The V gene lost 8 bases and the J gene lost 0 bases, with 10 bases spanning the gap. This CDR3 region has 14 residues. CDR3 sequence: CASRQATTNEKLFF. DNA for the CDR3: TGTGCCAGCCGGCAGGCGACAACTAATGAAAAACTGTTTTTT.

The genes are TRBV19 and TRBJ2-5; 12 nucleotides match TRBD2. The V and J ends lost 1 base and 5 bases, in that order; junction bases with no gene match: 8. Germline assignment: CDR1 LNHDA and CDR2 SQIVND (reference sequence). This CDR3 region has 17 residues. The CDR3 bases are TGTGCCAGTAGTATAGTCCGGACTAGCGGGGCGGGGGAGACCCAGTACTTC. It specifies CASSIVRTSGAGETQYF.

This clone was recorded a few times. The V call is TRBV19, the J call TRBJ2-7; a possible D gene is TRBD1 (5 bases). This CDR3 has 15 residues. V was pared by 7 bases and J by 7 bases, with 23 bases between. CDR1 is LNHDA and CDR2 is SQIVND in the germline V gene (reference sequence). This CDR3 reads CASTPRSSAGLEQYF. CDR3 sequence (DNA): TGTGCCAGTACCCCCAGGTCATCGGCAGGGCTTGAGCAGTACTTC.